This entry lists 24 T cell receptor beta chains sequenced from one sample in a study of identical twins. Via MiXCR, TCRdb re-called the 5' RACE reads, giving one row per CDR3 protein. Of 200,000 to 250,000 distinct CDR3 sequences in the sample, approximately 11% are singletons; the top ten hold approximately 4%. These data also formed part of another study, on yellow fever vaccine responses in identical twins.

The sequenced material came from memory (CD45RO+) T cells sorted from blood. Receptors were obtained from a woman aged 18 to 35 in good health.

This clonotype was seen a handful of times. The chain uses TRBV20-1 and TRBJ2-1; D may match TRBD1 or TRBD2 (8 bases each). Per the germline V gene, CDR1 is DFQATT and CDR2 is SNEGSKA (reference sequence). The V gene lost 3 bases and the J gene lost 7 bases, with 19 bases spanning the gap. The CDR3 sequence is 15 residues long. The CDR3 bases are TGCAGTGCTAGTCTCGGGACTAGGACAGGGAATGAGCAGTTCTTC. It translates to CSASLGTRTGNEQFF.

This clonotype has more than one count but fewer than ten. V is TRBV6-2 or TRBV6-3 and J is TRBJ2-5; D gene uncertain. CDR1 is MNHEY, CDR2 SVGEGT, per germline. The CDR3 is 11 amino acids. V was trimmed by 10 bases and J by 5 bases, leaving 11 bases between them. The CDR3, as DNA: TGTGCCATCCGTAGAAGGGAGACCCAGTACTTC. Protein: CAIRRRETQYF.

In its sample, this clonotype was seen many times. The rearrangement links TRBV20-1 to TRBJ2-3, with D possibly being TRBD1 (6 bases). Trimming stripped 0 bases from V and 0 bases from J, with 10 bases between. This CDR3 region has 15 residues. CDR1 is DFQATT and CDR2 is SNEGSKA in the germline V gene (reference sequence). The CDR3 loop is CSARDFQGSTDTQYF. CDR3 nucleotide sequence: TGCAGTGCTAGAGATTTCCAGGGGAGCACAGATACGCAGTATTTT.

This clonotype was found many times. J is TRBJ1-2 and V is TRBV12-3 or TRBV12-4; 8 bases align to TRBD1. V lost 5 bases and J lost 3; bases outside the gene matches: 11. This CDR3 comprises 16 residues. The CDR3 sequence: CASSVGTGSRHYGYTF. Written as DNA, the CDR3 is TGTGCCAGCAGTGTCGGGACAGGTAGTCGACACTATGGCTACACCTTC.

For the CDR3, the DNA is TGTGCCAGCAGCCCGGGTGACACTCGGGATACTGAAGCTTTCTTT. It is translated as CASSPGDTRDTEAFF. The chain uses TRBV11-3 and TRBJ1-1; D gene unclear. With 5 bases removed from V and 5 bases from J, the gap between germline ends came to 18 bases. Germline CDR1 SGHNT, CDR2 YENEEA. The CDR3 covers 15 residues.

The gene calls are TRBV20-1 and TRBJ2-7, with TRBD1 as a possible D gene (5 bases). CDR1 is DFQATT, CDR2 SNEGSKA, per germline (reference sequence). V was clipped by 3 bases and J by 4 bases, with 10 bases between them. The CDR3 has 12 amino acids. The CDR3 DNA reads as TGCAGTGCTAGTTCACCAGGGTACGAGCAGTACTTC. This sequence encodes CSASSPGYEQYF.

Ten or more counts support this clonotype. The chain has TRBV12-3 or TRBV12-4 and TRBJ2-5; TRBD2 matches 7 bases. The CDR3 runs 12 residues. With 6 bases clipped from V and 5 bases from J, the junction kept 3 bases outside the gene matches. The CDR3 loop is CASSPGGETQYF. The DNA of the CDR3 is TGTGCCAGCAGCCCCGGGGGGGAGACCCAGTACTTC.

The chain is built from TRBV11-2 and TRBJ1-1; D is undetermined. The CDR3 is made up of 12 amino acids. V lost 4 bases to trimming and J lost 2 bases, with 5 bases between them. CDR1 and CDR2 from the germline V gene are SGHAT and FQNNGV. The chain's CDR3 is CASSWPNTEAFF. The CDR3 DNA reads TGTGCCAGCAGCTGGCCAAACACTGAAGCTTTCTTT.

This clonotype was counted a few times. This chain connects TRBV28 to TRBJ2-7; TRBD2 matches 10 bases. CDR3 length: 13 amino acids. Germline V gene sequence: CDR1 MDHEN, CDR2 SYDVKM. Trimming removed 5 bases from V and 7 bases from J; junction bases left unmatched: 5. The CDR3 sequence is CASSGGLAPEQYF. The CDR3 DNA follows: TGTGCCAGCAGTGGGGGACTAGCGCCTGAGCAGTACTTC.

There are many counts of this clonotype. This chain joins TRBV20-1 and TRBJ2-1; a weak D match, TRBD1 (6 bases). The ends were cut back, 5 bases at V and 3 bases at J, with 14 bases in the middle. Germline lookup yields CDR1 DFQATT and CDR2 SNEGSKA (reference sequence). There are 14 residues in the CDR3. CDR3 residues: CSAQDRRFYNEQFF. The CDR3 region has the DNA TGCAGTGCTCAGGACAGACGGTTCTACAATGAGCAGTTCTTC.

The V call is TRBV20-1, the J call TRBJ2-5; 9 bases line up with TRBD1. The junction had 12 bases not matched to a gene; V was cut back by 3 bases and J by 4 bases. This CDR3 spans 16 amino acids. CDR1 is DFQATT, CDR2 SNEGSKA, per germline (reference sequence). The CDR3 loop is CSARLGTGLLGETQYF. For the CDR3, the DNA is TGCAGTGCTAGGTTGGGGACAGGGTTACTGGGAGAGACCCAGTACTTC.

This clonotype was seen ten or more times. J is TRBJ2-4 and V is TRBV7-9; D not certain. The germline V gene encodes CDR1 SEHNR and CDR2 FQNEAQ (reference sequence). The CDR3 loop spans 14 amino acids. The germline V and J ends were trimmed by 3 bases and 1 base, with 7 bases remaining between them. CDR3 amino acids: CASSFDGAKNIQYF. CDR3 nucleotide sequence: TGTGCCAGCAGCTTTGACGGGGCCAAAAACATTCAGTACTTC.

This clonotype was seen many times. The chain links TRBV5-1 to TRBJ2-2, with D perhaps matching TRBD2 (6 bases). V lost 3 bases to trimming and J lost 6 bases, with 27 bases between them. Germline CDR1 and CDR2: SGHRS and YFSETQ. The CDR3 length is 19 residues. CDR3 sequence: CASSWTPRGETKRAGELFF. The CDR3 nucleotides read TGCGCCAGCAGCTGGACCCCTCGCGGGGAGACCAAAAGGGCCGGGGAGCTGTTTTTT.

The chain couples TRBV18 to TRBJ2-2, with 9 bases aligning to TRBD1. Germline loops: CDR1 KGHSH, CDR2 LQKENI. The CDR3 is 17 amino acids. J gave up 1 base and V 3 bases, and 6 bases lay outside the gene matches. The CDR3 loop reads CASSPGTGLMNTGELFF. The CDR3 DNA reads TGTGCCAGCTCACCGGGGACAGGGCTAATGAACACCGGGGAGCTGTTTTTT.

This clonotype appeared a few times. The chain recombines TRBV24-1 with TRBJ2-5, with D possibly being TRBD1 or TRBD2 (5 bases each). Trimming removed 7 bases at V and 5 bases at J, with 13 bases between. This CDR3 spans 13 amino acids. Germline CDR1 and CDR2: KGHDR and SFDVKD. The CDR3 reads CATSRKGEETQYF. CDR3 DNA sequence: TGTGCCACCAGCAGAAAAGGGGAGGAGACCCAGTACTTC.

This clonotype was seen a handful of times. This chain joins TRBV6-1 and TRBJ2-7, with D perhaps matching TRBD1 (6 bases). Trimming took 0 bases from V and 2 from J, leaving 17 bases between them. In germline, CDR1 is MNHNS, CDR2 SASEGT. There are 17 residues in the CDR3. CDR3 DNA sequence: TGTGCCAGCAGTGAAGCGTTAATTGTAGGACAGACCTACGAGCAGTACTTC. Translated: CASSEALIVGQTYEQYF.

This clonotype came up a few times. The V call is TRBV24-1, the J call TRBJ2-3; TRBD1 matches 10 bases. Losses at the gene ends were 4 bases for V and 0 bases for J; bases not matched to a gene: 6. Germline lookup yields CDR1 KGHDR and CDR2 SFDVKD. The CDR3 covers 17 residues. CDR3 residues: CATSDASTGGSTDTQYF. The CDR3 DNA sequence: TGTGCCACCAGTGACGCCTCGACAGGGGGCAGCACAGATACGCAGTATTTT.

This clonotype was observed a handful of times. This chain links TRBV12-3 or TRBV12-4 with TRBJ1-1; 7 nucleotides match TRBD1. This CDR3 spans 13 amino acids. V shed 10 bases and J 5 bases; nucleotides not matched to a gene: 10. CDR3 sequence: CATTGQPATEAFF. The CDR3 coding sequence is TGTGCCACCACGGGACAGCCCGCGACTGAAGCTTTCTTT.

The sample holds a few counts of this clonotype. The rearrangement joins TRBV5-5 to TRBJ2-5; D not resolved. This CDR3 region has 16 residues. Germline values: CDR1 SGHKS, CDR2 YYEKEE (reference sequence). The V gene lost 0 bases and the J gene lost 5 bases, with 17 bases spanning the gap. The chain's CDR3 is CASSLVKIRLVETQYF. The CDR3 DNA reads TGTGCCAGCAGCTTGGTCAAAATTCGGCTGGTGGAGACCCAGTACTTC.

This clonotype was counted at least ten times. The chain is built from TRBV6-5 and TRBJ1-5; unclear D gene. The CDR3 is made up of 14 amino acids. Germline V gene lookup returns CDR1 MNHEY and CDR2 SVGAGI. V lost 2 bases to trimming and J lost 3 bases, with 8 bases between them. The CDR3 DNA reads TGTGCCAGCAGTTACGACAAGAACAATCAGCCCCAGCATTTT. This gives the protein CASSYDKNNQPQHF.

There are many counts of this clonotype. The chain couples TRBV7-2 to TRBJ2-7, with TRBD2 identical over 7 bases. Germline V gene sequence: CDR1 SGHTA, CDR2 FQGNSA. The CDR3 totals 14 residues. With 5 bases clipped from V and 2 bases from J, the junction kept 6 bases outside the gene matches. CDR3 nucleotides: TGTGCCAGCAGCCCCCGGGGACTACCCTACGAGCAGTACTTC. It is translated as CASSPRGLPYEQYF.

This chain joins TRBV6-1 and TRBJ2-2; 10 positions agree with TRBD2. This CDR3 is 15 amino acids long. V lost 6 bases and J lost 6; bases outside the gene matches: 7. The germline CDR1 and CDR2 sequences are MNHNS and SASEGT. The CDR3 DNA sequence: TGTGCCAGCAGGGGATCTAGCGGGAGTGCCGGGGAGCTGTTTTTT. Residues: CASRGSSGSAGELFF.

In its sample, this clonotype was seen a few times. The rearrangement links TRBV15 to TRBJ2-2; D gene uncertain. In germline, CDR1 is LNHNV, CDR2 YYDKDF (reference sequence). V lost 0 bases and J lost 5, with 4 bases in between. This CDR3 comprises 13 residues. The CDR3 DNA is TGTGCCACCAGCAGAGAGGTTACCGGGGAGCTGTTTTTT. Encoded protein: CATSREVTGELFF.

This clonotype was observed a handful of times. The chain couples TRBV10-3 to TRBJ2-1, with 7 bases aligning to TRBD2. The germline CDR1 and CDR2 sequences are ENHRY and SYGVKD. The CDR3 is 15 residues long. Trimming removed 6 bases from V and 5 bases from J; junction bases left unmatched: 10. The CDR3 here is CAIRNRDGRDNEQFF. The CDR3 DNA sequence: TGTGCCATCAGGAACCGGGATGGGAGGGACAATGAGCAGTTCTTC.